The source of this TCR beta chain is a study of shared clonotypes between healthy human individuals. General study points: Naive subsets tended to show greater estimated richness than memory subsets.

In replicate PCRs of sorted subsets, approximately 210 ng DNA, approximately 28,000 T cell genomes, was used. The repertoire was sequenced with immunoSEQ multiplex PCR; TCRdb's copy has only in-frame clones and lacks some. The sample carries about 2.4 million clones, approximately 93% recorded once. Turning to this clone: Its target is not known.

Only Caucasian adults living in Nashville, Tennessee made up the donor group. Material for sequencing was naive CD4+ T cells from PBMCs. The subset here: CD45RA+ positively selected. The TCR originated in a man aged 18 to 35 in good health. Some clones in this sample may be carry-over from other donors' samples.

This chain's CDR3 is CASSPRLNYNEQFF. As DNA, the CDR3 is TGCGCCAGCAGCCCCCGACTAAACTACAATGAGCAGTTCTTC. This chain connects TRBV5-1 to TRBJ2-1; D might be TRBD2 (5 bases). The V gene lost 4 bases and the J gene lost 3 bases, with 11 bases spanning the gap. Germline loops: CDR1 SGHRS, CDR2 YFSETQ. The CDR3 has 14 residues.